This is a list of T cell receptor beta chains from one sample in a study of glioma-infiltrating T cells. TCRdb analysed the multiplex PCR reads with MiXCR anew, one entry per CDR3 protein. Of over 140,000 distinct CDR3 sequences in the sample, roughly two fifths were seen once. Sequenced input: glioma tissue, nonneoplastic brain tissue, or PBMCs (not recorded which). The receptors originated from a human donor with low-grade glioma or glioblastoma, undergoing nonglioma brain surgery, or in good health (not recorded which). The CDR3 runs from the conserved cysteine through the conserved F or W. Each record gives: D gene, clone size, J gene, V gene, CDR3 protein, CDR3 DNA. A D gene is named only where the DNA matches it firmly. Part of the rows lack a size; the others show once, few, many or a class for expanded clones.

d_gene: TRBD2
abundance: few
j_gene: TRBJ2-1
v_gene: TRBV4-3
CDR3aa: CASSQDGREVRDEQFF
CDR3nt: TGCGCCAGCAGCCAAGATGGGCGGGAGGTTAGGGATGAGCAGTTCTTC

d_gene: TRBD1
abundance: few
j_gene: TRBJ1-2
v_gene: TRBV6-1
CDR3aa: CASSHDPDRPNYGYTF
CDR3nt: TGTGCCAGCAGCCATGACCCGGACAGGCCTAACTATGGCTACACCTTC

d_gene: .
abundance: .
j_gene: TRBJ2-7
v_gene: TRBV4-2
CDR3aa: CASSQPDSYEQYF
CDR3nt: TGTGCCAGCAGCCAACCTGACTCCTACGAGCAGTACTTC

d_gene: .
abundance: few
j_gene: TRBJ1-1
v_gene: TRBV27
CDR3aa: CASSFTRGARAFF
CDR3nt: TGTGCCAGCAGTTTTACCCGGGGGGCAAGAGCTTTCTTT

d_gene: .
abundance: .
j_gene: TRBJ2-5
v_gene: TRBV18
CDR3aa: CASSPRTGDQETQYF
CDR3nt: TGTGCCAGCTCACCACGGACGGGCGATCAAGAGACCCAGTACTTC

d_gene: .
abundance: .
j_gene: TRBJ2-3
v_gene: TRBV20-1
CDR3aa: CSATLTDTDTQYF
CDR3nt: TGCAGTGCTACCCTGACGGACACAGATACGCAGTATTTT

d_gene: .
abundance: many
j_gene: TRBJ1-1
v_gene: TRBV6-1
CDR3aa: CASSNSGTTNTEAFF
CDR3nt: TGTGCCAGCAGTAACTCCGGGACAACGAACACTGAAGCTTTCTTT

d_gene: .
abundance: once
j_gene: TRBJ1-2
v_gene: TRBV6-2/TRBV6-3
CDR3aa: CASSYSSGTYYGYTF
CDR3nt: TGTGCCAGCAGTTACTCATCCGGGACATATTATGGCTACACCTTC

d_gene: TRBD2
abundance: .
j_gene: TRBJ2-7
v_gene: TRBV6-1
CDR3aa: CASSLRTSGYEQYF
CDR3nt: TGTGCCAGCAGCCTTCGGACTAGCGGCTACGAGCAGTACTTC

d_gene: .
abundance: .
j_gene: TRBJ1-2
v_gene: TRBV28
CDR3aa: CASSFAGYGYTF
CDR3nt: TGTGCCAGCAGTTTCGCCGGCTATGGCTACACCTTC

d_gene: .
abundance: .
j_gene: TRBJ2-7
v_gene: TRBV4-2
CDR3aa: CASSQERASSYEQYF
CDR3nt: TGTGCCAGCAGCCAGGAGCGAGCTTCCTCCTACGAGCAGTACTTC

d_gene: TRBD1
abundance: .
j_gene: TRBJ1-5
v_gene: TRBV15
CDR3aa: CATSGRDRVGQPQHF
CDR3nt: TGTGCCACCAGCGGTCGGGACAGGGTGGGTCAGCCCCAGCATTTT

d_gene: TRBD1
abundance: .
j_gene: TRBJ2-7
v_gene: TRBV6-6
CDR3aa: CASSYMAGGSYEQYF
CDR3nt: TGTGCCAGCAGTTACATGGCAGGGGGCTCCTACGAGCAGTACTTC

d_gene: TRBD1
abundance: .
j_gene: TRBJ2-5
v_gene: TRBV10-3
CDR3aa: CAIMGQGGETQYF
CDR3nt: TGTGCCATCATGGGACAGGGTGGAGAGACCCAGTACTTC

d_gene: TRBD1
abundance: .
j_gene: TRBJ2-7
v_gene: TRBV27
CDR3aa: CASSLGTGGLVQYF
CDR3nt: TGTGCCAGCAGTCTCGGGACAGGGGGGTTGGTGCAGTACTTC

d_gene: TRBD2
abundance: .
j_gene: TRBJ2-1
v_gene: TRBV7-3
CDR3aa: CASSLLSGSPYNEQFF
CDR3nt: TGTGCCAGCAGCTTACTTAGCGGGAGTCCCTACAATGAGCAGTTCTTC

d_gene: TRBD1
abundance: few
j_gene: TRBJ2-7
v_gene: TRBV6-2/TRBV6-3
CDR3aa: CASSSVDRAREQYF
CDR3nt: TGTGCCAGCAGTTCCGTTGACAGGGCACGCGAGCAGTACTTC

d_gene: TRBD2
abundance: few
j_gene: TRBJ2-7
v_gene: TRBV4-2
CDR3aa: CASSPQREGREQYF
CDR3nt: TGTGCCAGCAGCCCTCAGCGGGAGGGCCGCGAGCAGTACTTC

d_gene: TRBD1
abundance: few
j_gene: TRBJ1-2
v_gene: TRBV6-2/TRBV6-3
CDR3aa: CASRRQGRDYGYTF
CDR3nt: TGTGCCAGCAGACGACAGGGACGGGACTATGGCTACACCTTC

d_gene: .
abundance: .
j_gene: TRBJ2-3
v_gene: TRBV7-9
CDR3aa: CASSPGNTDTQYF
CDR3nt: TGTGCCAGCAGCCCGGGAAACACAGATACGCAGTATTTT

d_gene: .
abundance: many
j_gene: TRBJ1-1
v_gene: TRBV20-1
CDR3aa: CSAPNEFNTEAFF
CDR3nt: TGCAGTGCCCCGAATGAGTTTAACACTGAAGCTTTCTTT

d_gene: .
abundance: once
j_gene: TRBJ2-3
v_gene: TRBV4-1
CDR3aa: CASSLNSDTQYF
CDR3nt: TGCGCCAGCAGCTTAAATTCAGATACGCAGTATTTT

d_gene: .
abundance: .
j_gene: TRBJ1-6
v_gene: TRBV20-1
CDR3aa: CSARGTPLNSPLHF
CDR3nt: TGCAGTGCTAGAGGTACACCGCTTAATTCACCCCTCCACTTT

d_gene: TRBD1
abundance: few
j_gene: TRBJ1-4
v_gene: TRBV7-9
CDR3aa: CASSPREGAEEKLFF
CDR3nt: TGTGCCAGCAGCCCGAGGGAGGGGGCAGAAGAAAAACTGTTTTTT

d_gene: .
abundance: many
j_gene: TRBJ1-1
v_gene: TRBV28
CDR3aa: CASSLKAWDTEAFF
CDR3nt: TGTGCCAGCAGTTTAAAGGCTTGGGACACTGAAGCTTTCTTT

d_gene: .
abundance: .
j_gene: TRBJ1-5
v_gene: TRBV24-1
CDR3aa: CATSDGQSNQPQHF
CDR3nt: TGTGCCACCAGTGATGGTCAAAGCAATCAGCCCCAGCATTTT

d_gene: TRBD2
abundance: .
j_gene: TRBJ2-1
v_gene: TRBV6-1
CDR3aa: CASSPLAGGVHEQFF
CDR3nt: TGTGCCAGCAGTCCTCTAGCGGGAGGAGTCCATGAGCAGTTCTTC

d_gene: .
abundance: .
j_gene: TRBJ2-3
v_gene: TRBV12-3/TRBV12-4
CDR3aa: CASSFSRYTDTQYF
CDR3nt: TGTGCCAGCAGTTTCTCCAGATACACAGATACGCAGTATTTT

d_gene: TRBD1
abundance: few
j_gene: TRBJ2-5
v_gene: TRBV7-2
CDR3aa: CASSLTGTGKETQYF
CDR3nt: TGTGCCAGCAGCTTAACCGGGACAGGGAAAGAGACCCAGTACTTC

d_gene: .
abundance: few
j_gene: TRBJ2-1
v_gene: TRBV15
CDR3aa: CATSRDGRYNEQFF
CDR3nt: TGTGCCACCAGCAGAGATGGCAGGTACAATGAGCAGTTCTTC

d_gene: TRBD2
abundance: few
j_gene: TRBJ2-2
v_gene: TRBV6-2/TRBV6-3
CDR3aa: CASGPLAGGPANTGELFF
CDR3nt: TGTGCCAGCGGACCACTAGCGGGAGGGCCCGCGAACACCGGGGAGCTGTTTTTT

d_gene: .
abundance: few
j_gene: TRBJ2-2
v_gene: TRBV6-1
CDR3aa: CASRRGWNTGELFF
CDR3nt: TGTGCCAGCAGGAGGGGATGGAACACCGGGGAGCTGTTTTTT

d_gene: .
abundance: .
j_gene: TRBJ1-3
v_gene: TRBV12-3/TRBV12-4
CDR3aa: CASRVGVTSGNTIYF
CDR3nt: TGTGCCAGCAGGGTCGGGGTTACCTCTGGAAACACCATATATTTT

d_gene: TRBD2
abundance: few
j_gene: TRBJ2-3
v_gene: TRBV19
CDR3aa: CASSWSSGDPTDTQYF
CDR3nt: TGTGCCAGTAGTTGGAGTAGCGGGGACCCCACAGATACGCAGTATTTT

d_gene: .
abundance: .
j_gene: TRBJ1-4
v_gene: TRBV25-1
CDR3aa: CASARTELNEKLFF
CDR3nt: TGTGCCAGCGCCCGGACGGAATTAAATGAAAAACTGTTTTTT

d_gene: .
abundance: .
j_gene: TRBJ2-3
v_gene: TRBV20-1
CDR3aa: CSAKSDAQYF
CDR3nt: TGCAGTGCTAAGTCGGATGCGCAGTATTTT

d_gene: .
abundance: .
j_gene: TRBJ2-5
v_gene: TRBV20-1
CDR3aa: CSARVGETQYF
CDR3nt: TGCAGTGCTAGAGTAGGAGAGACCCAGTACTTC

d_gene: TRBD2
abundance: .
j_gene: TRBJ2-3
v_gene: TRBV20-1
CDR3aa: CSATSGGEDTQYF
CDR3nt: TGCAGTGCTACTAGCGGGGGGGAAGATACGCAGTATTTT

d_gene: .
abundance: .
j_gene: TRBJ2-1
v_gene: TRBV6-1
CDR3aa: CASSDYGWQSPYNEQFF
CDR3nt: TGTGCCAGCAGTGATTACGGGTGGCAGTCCCCCTACAATGAGCAGTTCTTC

d_gene: TRBD2
abundance: .
j_gene: TRBJ2-5
v_gene: TRBV27
CDR3aa: CASSSTPPQLAGGAQETQYF
CDR3nt: TGTGCCAGCAGTTCAACACCCCCCCAACTAGCGGGAGGGGCTCAAGAGACCCAGTACTTC

d_gene: .
abundance: few
j_gene: TRBJ2-1
v_gene: TRBV5-8
CDR3aa: CASSITGSSYNEQFF
CDR3nt: TGTGCCAGCAGCATAACCGGGTCCTCCTACAATGAGCAGTTCTTC

d_gene: .
abundance: .
j_gene: TRBJ2-1
v_gene: TRBV20-1
CDR3aa: CSALGRDGEQFF
CDR3nt: TGCAGTGCTTTGGGTCGGGACGGTGAGCAGTTCTTC

d_gene: .
abundance: few
j_gene: TRBJ2-7
v_gene: TRBV28
CDR3aa: CASSTNSWERLNYEQYF
CDR3nt: TGTGCCAGCAGCACGAATTCTTGGGAACGGTTAAACTACGAGCAGTACTTC

d_gene: .
abundance: few
j_gene: TRBJ2-1
v_gene: TRBV14
CDR3aa: CASSHINEQFF
CDR3nt: TGTGCCAGCAGCCATATCAATGAGCAGTTCTTC

d_gene: TRBD1
abundance: .
j_gene: TRBJ2-5
v_gene: TRBV20-1
CDR3aa: CSARAGGSQYF
CDR3nt: TGCAGTGCTAGAGCAGGGGGCAGCCAGTACTTC